The source of this T cell receptor (beta chain) is a study of T-cell reconstitution after alpha-beta-depleted transplantation in children. This clonotype came up a few times. Using unique molecular identifiers, the investigators prepared the TCRbeta library. One entry per CDR3 protein, called by TCRdb with MiXCR from the PCR reads. Here the sample spans around 400,000 distinct CDR3 sequences, about a tenth being singletons. V lost 4 bases, J lost 3 bases, and 17 bases lay in between. This CDR3 region has 16 residues. Germline V gives CDR1 SGHDT, CDR2 YYEEEE. The clonotype comes from a human donor who donated a stem cell graft to a child with acute myeloid leukemia. This sample comprised PBMCs from the stem cell graft donor, obtained from the stem cell graft. The J gene is TRBJ1-5, the V gene TRBV5-6; perhaps TRBD1 as D (6 bases). The CDR3 DNA sequence: TGTGCCAGCAGCAGACGAACAGGGTACTCCAATCAGCCCCAGCATTTT. This gives the protein CASSRRTGYSNQPQHF.